Each of the 22 T cell receptor beta chains below was sequenced from the same sample in a study of OX40 agonist ivuxolimab in advanced cancers. Using immunoSEQ multiplex PCR, the repertoire was profiled, and TCRdb retains in-frame clones only, with some absent. The top ten hold about 5% of the sample, which has about 77,000 clones, around nine tenths seen once. This material consisted of CD4+ or CD8+ T cells sorted from blood, taken in a trial of the OX40 agonist ivuxolimab. The receptors come from an adult with an advanced solid tumor such as melanoma, head and neck, liver or kidney cancer.

This chain uses TRBV5-6 with TRBJ2-3; TRBD2 might be the D (7 bases). The CDR3 is 15 amino acids. V was trimmed by 4 bases and J by 5 bases, leaving 17 bases between them. Germline V CDR1 and CDR2: SGHDT, YYEEEE. The DNA for the CDR3 is TGTGCCAGCAGCCGAAGGCAGGGAGGGGGAGATACGCAGTATTTT. Protein sequence: CASSRRQGGGDTQYF.

The chain has TRBV4-3 and TRBJ1-2, with a tentative D call TRBD1 (6 bases). This CDR3 contains 14 residues. Germline V gene lookup returns CDR1 LGHNA and CDR2 YSLEER. Trimming shortened V by 4 bases and J by 4 bases, and 13 bases separated the two germline ends. The CDR3 DNA follows: TGCGCCAGCAGCCCCCCGACAGGCGCCTATGGCTACACCTTC. Translation gives CASSPPTGAYGYTF.

The genes are TRBV5-5 and TRBJ2-6; TRBD1 might be the D (5 bases). In germline, CDR1 is SGHKS, CDR2 YYEKEE (reference sequence). V lost 4 bases and J 0 bases, leaving 14 bases between the germline ends. The CDR3 sequence is 17 residues long. The CDR3 DNA reads TGTGCCAGCAGCGCCATCAGGGTGGACTCTGGGGCCAACGTCCTGACTTTC. Translating gives CASSAIRVDSGANVLTF.

The V gene is TRBV11-2, the J gene TRBJ2-7, with 7 bases matching TRBD1. V shed 5 bases and J 1 base; nucleotides not matched to a gene: 14. Per germline, CDR1 SGHAT and CDR2 FQNNGV. The CDR3 loop spans 17 amino acids. The CDR3 DNA sequence: TGTGCCAGCAGCGCCTGGACAGGAGGCATCTTATCCTACGAGCAGTACTTC. Its translation: CASSAWTGGILSYEQYF.

The CDR3 coding sequence is TGCGCCAGCAGCTTGGTTCCCGGGACAGGGTTCAATCAGCCCCAGCATTTT. Protein sequence: CASSLVPGTGFNQPQHF. The V call is TRBV5-1, the J call TRBJ1-5; 9 positions agree with TRBD1. V lost 0 bases, J lost 3 bases, and 7 bases stayed unmatched. CDR3 size: 17 residues. The V gene's germline CDR1 is SGHRS and CDR2 YFSETQ.

This rearrangement joins TRBV6-5 to TRBJ2-7; a weak D match, TRBD1 (5 bases). The CDR3 sequence is 16 residues long. The ends were cut back, 0 bases at V and 6 bases at J, with 18 bases in the middle. CDR1 is MNHEY and CDR2 is SVGAGI in the germline V gene. The CDR3 region is CASSYSGAGALGEQYF. The DNA of the CDR3 is TGTGCCAGCAGTTACTCTGGGGCAGGCGCCTTGGGCGAGCAGTACTTC.

The genes are TRBV27 and TRBJ1-1; D not resolved. Trimming removed 6 bases at V and 10 bases at J, with 15 bases between. This CDR3 contains 12 residues. Germline V gene data show CDR1 as MNHEY and CDR2 as SMNVEV (reference sequence). DNA of the CDR3: TGTGCCAGCAGCAATAAAGGCGGGAGAGCTTTCTTT. It is translated as CASSNKGGRAFF.

The count of this clone is one. The chain recombines TRBV25-1 with TRBJ1-1; D perhaps matches TRBD1 (6 bases). V was pared by 2 bases and J by 7 bases, with 14 bases between. CDR1 MGHDK and CDR2 SYGVNS come from the germline V gene. The CDR3 loop spans 14 amino acids. CDR3 sequence: CASSERGGRGEAFF. For the CDR3, the DNA is TGTGCCAGCAGTGAAAGGGGGGGTCGGGGTGAAGCTTTCTTT.

CDR3 nucleotide sequence: TGCGCCAGCAGCTTGACTAGCGGGACCGATACGCAGTATTTT. Amino acids: CASSLTSGTDTQYF. The rearrangement links TRBV4-1 to TRBJ2-3; 11 bases agree with TRBD2. The CDR3 sequence is 14 residues long. With 5 bases clipped from V and 6 bases from J, the junction kept 4 bases outside the gene matches. In germline, CDR1 is MGHRA, CDR2 YSYEKL.

The chain joins TRBV27 to TRBJ2-5; 10 positions agree with TRBD1. The V segment lost 0 bases and the J segment 5 bases; nucleotides outside the gene matches: 9. Germline CDR1 and CDR2: MNHEY and SMNVEV (reference sequence). The CDR3 runs to 17 residues. Here the CDR3 reads CASSLSLTGGFRETQYF. The DNA for the CDR3 is TGTGCCAGCAGTTTATCCCTGACAGGGGGCTTTCGGGAGACCCAGTACTTC.

CDR3 DNA sequence: TGTGCCAGCAGTGACCTTCGGGCCAACGTCCTGACTTTC. It encodes CASSDLRANVLTF. This chain connects TRBV2 to TRBJ2-6, with D hard to call. The CDR3 covers 13 residues. V was clipped by 3 bases and J by 5 bases, with 5 bases between them. Germline-derived CDR1 and CDR2 are SNHLY and FYNNEI.

The CDR3 spells CASSPAGSEQYF. CDR3 in DNA: TGTGCCAGCTCACCCGCAGGGAGTGAGCAGTACTTC. This chain links TRBV18 with TRBJ2-7; D possibly uses TRBD1 or TRBD2 (5 bases each). Trimming pared 3 bases from V and 7 bases from J, leaving 10 bases between. The CDR3 covers 12 residues. Looked up from germline, CDR1 is KGHSH and CDR2 is LQKENI.

This chain uses TRBV5-1 with TRBJ2-3, with 7 bases matching TRBD2. J was trimmed by 0 bases and V by 0 bases; bases with no gene match: 4. Germline CDR1 reads SGHRS; CDR2 reads YFSETQ. CDR3 size: 16 residues. CDR3 nucleotides: TGCGCCAGCAGCTTGGTCGGTAGCGGGAGCACAGATACGCAGTATTTT. This codes for CASSLVGSGSTDTQYF.

J is TRBJ1-1 and V is TRBV6-1; maybe TRBD1 (6 bases). Trimming removed 6 bases at V and 4 bases at J, with 12 bases between. This CDR3 is built from 13 residues. The germline gives CDR1 MNHNS, CDR2 SASEGT. The chain's CDR3 is CASRPQGPTEAFF. The CDR3 DNA reads as TGTGCCAGCAGGCCACAGGGACCCACTGAAGCTTTCTTT.

The genes are TRBV6-5 and TRBJ2-6; D gene ambiguous. V shed 2 bases and J shed 4 bases, with 12 bases lying between them. The CDR3 has 16 amino acids. In germline, CDR1 is MNHEY, CDR2 SVGAGI. The CDR3 loop is CASSYRPGTGANVLTF. Here the CDR3 DNA reads TGTGCCAGCAGTTACCGTCCCGGTACCGGGGCCAACGTCCTGACTTTC.

CDR3: CASSQDLSGGFTGELFF. The DNA of the CDR3 is TGTGCCAGCAGCCAAGATTTATCAGGAGGATTCACCGGGGAGCTGTTTTTT. The rearrangement uses TRBV14 and TRBJ2-2, with a weak D call TRBD2 (5 bases). This CDR3 is built from 17 residues. Trimming took off 0 bases at V and 4 bases at J, with 15 bases between the two ends. CDR1 is SGHDN, CDR2 FVKESK, per germline.

This rearrangement joins TRBV11-3 to TRBJ2-1; TRBD1 matches at 10 bases. In germline, CDR1 is SGHNT, CDR2 YENEEA. V shed 4 bases, J shed 6 bases, and the junction held 6 bases outside the gene matches. The CDR3 contains 15 residues. This chain's CDR3 is CASSSRDRGGNEQFF. The CDR3 nucleotides are TGTGCCAGCAGCTCAAGGGACAGGGGCGGCAATGAGCAGTTCTTC.

V is TRBV19 and J is TRBJ2-7; D is unresolved. CDR3 length: 12 residues. The germline CDR1 and CDR2 sequences are LNHDA and SQIVND (reference sequence). V was shortened by 7 bases and J by 6 bases, with 13 bases between the two germline ends. CDR3 in DNA: TGTGCCAGTACCGGCGCGTGGGGCGAGCAGTACTTC. Encoded protein: CASTGAWGEQYF.

This chain connects TRBV28 to TRBJ1-5; no definite D call. Germline lookup yields CDR1 MDHEN and CDR2 SYDVKM. This CDR3 comprises 16 residues. Trimming took 2 bases from V and 2 from J, leaving 13 bases between them. CDR3 nucleotide sequence: TGTGCCAGCAGTTTAGGTGGCCGTACGGGCAATCAGCCCCAGCATTTT. It specifies CASSLGGRTGNQPQHF.

The chain has TRBV7-8 and TRBJ2-5; tentative D call: TRBD2 (5 bases). The CDR3 covers 15 residues. CDR1 and CDR2 (germline): SGHVS, FQNEAQ. The V gene lost 2 bases and the J gene lost 5 bases, with 15 bases spanning the gap. The chain's CDR3 is CASSLRESWMETQYF. CDR3 sequence (DNA): TGTGCCAGCAGCTTAAGGGAGTCGTGGATGGAGACCCAGTACTTC.

V and J are TRBV5-6 and TRBJ1-5; possibly TRBD1 for D (5 bases). The CDR3 covers 16 residues. CDR1 and CDR2 from the germline V gene are SGHDT and YYEEEE. V was clipped by 4 bases and J by 0 bases, with 14 bases between them. The CDR3 is CASSGSGQNSNQPQHF. The CDR3 DNA reads as TGTGCCAGCAGCGGATCAGGGCAGAATAGCAATCAGCCCCAGCATTTT. Looking up the rest from reference TRBV5-6 and TRBJ1-5 gives the full variable domain: DAGVTQSPTHLIKTRGQQVTLRCSPKSGHDTVSWYQQALGQGPQFIFQYYEEEERQRGNFPDRFSGHQFPNYSSELNVNALLLGDSALYLCASSGSGQNSNQPQHFGDGTRLSIL.

J is TRBJ1-5 and V is TRBV7-2; D not resolved. The CDR3 is 14 residues long. The V gene lost 5 bases and the J gene lost 6 bases, with 14 bases spanning the gap. CDR1 and CDR2 from the germline V gene are SGHTA and FQGNSA. The CDR3 nucleotides are TGTGCCAGCAGCCGTCTCGACCGAAGTCAGCCCCAGCATTTT. Its protein product is CASSRLDRSQPQHF.